What follows is one T cell receptor beta chain and its context. This sample is drawn from a study of control samples from healthy donors and cancer patients. Germline CDR1 and CDR2: MNHEY and SVGAGI. CDR3 length equals 13 residues. The V gene end was trimmed by 4 bases and the J gene end by 5 bases; junction bases not matched to a gene: 2. Repertoires were generated with immunoSEQ multiplex PCR, while TCRdb's copy carries only in-frame clones and drops some. The data hold over 100,000 clones, with 75% to 95% observed a single time. The source is a human donor in good health. The donor label of this sample is uncertain. Sequencing used blood. The chain couples TRBV6-5 to TRBJ2-7; TRBD1 agrees at 10 bases. CDR3 region: CASSWTGGNEQYF. CDR3 in DNA: TGTGCCAGCAGTTGGACAGGGGGAAACGAGCAGTACTTC.